The rows below give T cell receptor beta chains drawn from one sample of a study of CD8 T cells in Susac syndrome. MiXCR was run by TCRdb on the immunoSEQ multiplex PCR reads, yielding one entry per CDR3 protein. There are 150,000 or so distinct CDR3 sequences in the sample; just under 95% occur only once, and under 0.15% lies in the top ten. Input material: CD4+ T cells from PBMCs. The receptors shown here come from a human donor in good health. Both conserved end residues are part of each CDR3. A D gene is named only where the DNA matches it firmly. Not all rows give a size; the values are once, few, many and, for expanded clones, a class.

v_call	d_call	j_call	clone_size	cdr3_aa	cdr3_nt
TRBV3-1	-	TRBJ1-2	-	CASSQQGSLYGYTF	TGTGCCAGCAGCCAACAGGGATCGCTCTATGGCTACACCTTC
TRBV10-3	TRBD2	TRBJ2-1	-	CAISESPPSGGLNEQFF	TGTGCCATCAGTGAGTCTCCACCGAGCGGGGGGCTCAATGAGCAGTTCTTC
TRBV15	-	TRBJ1-5	-	CATSRDSKAAQHF	TGTGCCACCAGCAGAGATTCGAAGGCGGCCCAGCATTTT
TRBV12-3/TRBV12-4	-	TRBJ1-2	-	CASSPPEGSITF	TGTGCCAGCAGTCCTCCCGAGGGGTCGATCACCTTC
TRBV13	TRBD2	TRBJ2-1	-	CASIRAGGRNEQFF	TGTGCCAGCATAAGGGCGGGGGGTCGAAATGAGCAGTTCTTC
TRBV18	-	TRBJ1-5	-	CASSPLSDQPQHF	TGTGCCAGCTCACCACTCAGTGATCAGCCCCAGCATTTT
TRBV30	-	TRBJ2-5	-	CAWSPFSGVQETQYF	TGTGCCTGGAGTCCCTTTTCGGGCGTCCAAGAGACCCAGTACTTC
TRBV3-1	-	TRBJ2-7	-	CASSRTRVGKGYEQYF	TGTGCCAGCAGTCGAACACGGGTAGGAAAAGGGTACGAGCAGTACTTC
TRBV15	-	TRBJ2-7	-	CATSRAISYEQYF	TGTGCCACCAGCAGAGCCATATCCTACGAGCAGTACTTC
TRBV29-1	-	TRBJ2-5	-	CSVGVSKETQYF	TGCAGCGTTGGGGTGTCAAAAGAGACCCAGTACTTC
TRBV18	TRBD1	TRBJ2-1	-	CASSPGTGSYNEQFF	TGTGCCAGCTCACCAGGGACAGGGTCGTACAATGAGCAGTTCTTC
TRBV27	TRBD2	TRBJ2-4	-	CASSSGTSGGGNIQYF	TGTGCCAGCAGTTCCGGGACTAGCGGGGGAGGAAACATTCAGTACTTC
TRBV29-1	-	TRBJ1-2	-	CSVRYRYGYTF	TGCAGCGTTCGTTATCGGTATGGCTACACCTTC
TRBV3-1	-	TRBJ1-2	-	CASSQDVPGNGYTF	TGTGCCAGCAGCCAAGATGTTCCCGGCAATGGCTACACCTTC
TRBV24-1	-	TRBJ2-3	-	CATSDLSDTQYF	TGTGCCACCAGTGATTTATCCGATACGCAGTATTTT
TRBV4-2	-	TRBJ1-1	-	CASSQARQADTEAFF	TGTGCCAGCAGCCAAGCGAGGCAGGCTGACACTGAAGCTTTCTTT
TRBV15	TRBD2	TRBJ2-7	-	CATSRDVGGGISYEQYF	TGTGCCACCAGCAGAGATGTGGGCGGGGGGATCTCCTACGAGCAGTACTTC
TRBV3-1	TRBD2	TRBJ2-1	-	CASSQGLAGAGEQFF	TGTGCCAGCAGCCAAGGACTAGCGGGGGCTGGGGAGCAGTTCTTC
TRBV11-2	-	TRBJ2-7	-	CASSSGLEQYF	TGTGCCAGCAGCTCGGGGCTGGAGCAGTACTTC
TRBV25-1	-	TRBJ1-2	-	CARDGLGYTF	TGTGCCCGGGACGGCCTTGGCTACACCTTC
TRBV10-3	-	TRBJ2-7	-	CAISSGGDTYEQYF	TGTGCCATCAGCTCTGGCGGGGACACCTACGAGCAGTACTTC
TRBV19	-	TRBJ2-5	once	CASSMGETQYF	TGTGCCAGTAGTATGGGAGAGACCCAGTACTTC
TRBV29-1	-	TRBJ2-1	-	CSVGYPVRYGYNEQFF	TGCAGCGTTGGGTACCCAGTCAGATACGGATACAATGAGCAGTTCTTC
TRBV5-4	-	TRBJ2-2	-	CASSPEGGLHTGELFF	TGTGCCAGCAGCCCGGAAGGGGGACTGCACACCGGGGAGCTGTTTTTT
TRBV7-8	-	TRBJ2-5	-	CASSFSRLFQETQYF	TGTGCCAGCAGCTTCTCCCGGTTGTTCCAAGAGACCCAGTACTTC
TRBV20-1	-	TRBJ1-5	once	CSLGGNQPQHF	TGCAGTCTCGGGGGGAATCAGCCCCAGCATTTT
TRBV24-1	-	TRBJ2-7	once	CATSEPVGEQYF	TGTGCCACCAGTGAGCCGGTGGGCGAGCAGTACTTC
TRBV29-1	TRBD1	TRBJ2-2	once	CSAGTGGTGELFF	TGCAGCGCCGGGACAGGGGGAACCGGGGAGCTGTTTTTT
TRBV29-1	-	TRBJ2-7	-	CSVAQAYEQYF	TGCAGCGTTGCACAGGCCTACGAGCAGTACTTC
TRBV15	-	TRBJ2-5	few	CATSRSQETQYF	TGTGCCACCAGCAGGTCGCAAGAGACCCAGTACTTC
TRBV6-5	-	TRBJ1-1	-	CASSSHAGGFFF	TGTGCCAGCAGTTCCCATGCAGGCGGTTTTTTCTTT
TRBV5-1	-	TRBJ2-7	-	CASSPGDYSYEQYF	TGCGCCAGCAGCCCAGGGGACTACTCCTACGAGCAGTACTTC
TRBV6-2/TRBV6-3	-	TRBJ1-2	-	CASSYSSLYGYTF	TGTGCCAGCAGCTACAGCAGTCTCTATGGCTACACCTTC
TRBV6-2/TRBV6-3	-	TRBJ1-2	-	CASSYSMGAEGYTF	TGTGCCAGCAGTTACTCGATGGGGGCGGAGGGCTACACCTTC
TRBV20-1	-	TRBJ2-7	-	CSARVGGTNSYEQYF	TGCAGTGCTAGAGTAGGGGGAACCAACTCCTACGAGCAGTACTTC
TRBV24-1	-	TRBJ2-1	-	CATSDRDDEQFF	TGTGCCACCAGTGACCGCGACGATGAGCAGTTCTTC
TRBV20-1	TRBD1	TRBJ2-7	-	CSADVGTGSYEQYF	TGCAGTGCTGACGTTGGGACAGGGTCCTACGAGCAGTACTTC
TRBV13	-	TRBJ1-2	-	CASSLRSKGGYTF	TGTGCCAGCAGCTTAAGGTCCAAGGGGGGCTACACCTTC
TRBV10-3	TRBD1	TRBJ1-2	-	CAISELQGYGYTF	TGTGCCATCAGTGAGTTACAGGGGTATGGCTACACCTTC
TRBV6-2/TRBV6-3	-	TRBJ1-2	-	CASSYVWGDYGYTF	TGTGCCAGCAGTTACGTGTGGGGGGACTATGGCTACACCTTC
TRBV12-3/TRBV12-4	-	TRBJ1-5	-	CASTAGSQPQHF	TGTGCCAGCACTGCAGGGAGCCAGCCCCAGCATTTT
TRBV9	-	TRBJ1-1	-	CASSVGRGQAFF	TGTGCCAGCAGCGTAGGCCGGGGCCAAGCTTTCTTT
TRBV5-4	TRBD2	TRBJ2-1	-	CASSLGLAGVINEQFF	TGTGCCAGCAGCTTGGGGCTAGCGGGGGTGATCAATGAGCAGTTCTTC
TRBV4-2	TRBD1	TRBJ1-4	-	CASSQEAAAGGRNEKLFF	TGTGCCAGCAGCCAAGAAGCGGCCGCAGGGGGACGTAATGAAAAACTGTTTTTT
TRBV18	TRBD1	TRBJ2-7	-	CASSPADRGSYEQYF	TGTGCCAGCTCACCCGCGGACAGGGGCTCCTACGAGCAGTACTTC